This T cell receptor beta chain was sequenced for a study of cytomegalovirus exposure and HLA in healthy donors. PCR used 60 Vbeta primers and 13 Jbeta primers. Authors' analysis steps: It was a later analysis that counted approximately 81 million unique TCR beta chains, of which around 11 million were shared. Measured with immunoSEQ multiplex PCR; TCRdb has only the in-frame clones, and not every one. The DNA gave D and trimming, while V, J and clone size come from that table. Here the sample spans about 160,000 clones, 65% to 85% being singletons. Study findings and constraints: Analysis was performed later, and it showed HLA-associated TCR beta chains to be more clonally expanded than equally common others. One variant, a missense change in DCLRE1C, was linked in a later analysis to TCR beta V- and J-gene trimming.

Unmatched junction bases numbered 6, after V lost 5 bases and J lost 3 bases. The V gene's germline CDR1 is SEHNR and CDR2 FQNEAQ (reference sequence). This CDR3 is built from 15 residues. With regard to this clone: The antigen remains unidentified.

The chain links TRBV7-9 to TRBJ1-5, with 8 bases aligning to TRBD1. Source material: PBMCs. This TCR was sampled from a male donor in good health and CMV-seropositive. CDR3: CASSRGQDFNQPQHF. DNA for the CDR3: TGTGCCAGCAGCCGGGGACAGGACTTCAATCAGCCCCAGCATTTT.